Only a few counts were recorded for the clone carrying this TCR beta chain. Its antigen is still unknown. The data derive from a study of cytomegalovirus exposure and HLA in healthy donors. The study, taken as a whole, reports: DRB1 had the most TCR associations and HLA-C the fewest, a later analysis found, with rates varying by HLA locus.

PCR involved 60 Vbeta and 13 Jbeta primers. Libraries were prepared by immunoSEQ multiplex PCR; TCRdb keeps only in-frame clonotypes and omits some of them. The table records 150,000 to 200,000 clones, 65% to 90% of them present only once. This clonotype was obtained from a man in his fifties in good health and CMV-seropositive. Sequencing was carried out using PBMCs.

The DNA for the CDR3 is TGTGCCAGTACCAACAGGGAATCGGACACTGAAGCTTTCTTT. As protein: CASTNRESDTEAFF. The chain is built from TRBV19 and TRBJ1-1, with D possibly TRBD1 on 6 matching bases. CDR3 length equals 14 residues. CDR1 is LNHDA, CDR2 SQIVND, per germline (reference sequence). The V end lost 7 bases, the J end lost 3 bases, and 15 bases lay between the germline ends.